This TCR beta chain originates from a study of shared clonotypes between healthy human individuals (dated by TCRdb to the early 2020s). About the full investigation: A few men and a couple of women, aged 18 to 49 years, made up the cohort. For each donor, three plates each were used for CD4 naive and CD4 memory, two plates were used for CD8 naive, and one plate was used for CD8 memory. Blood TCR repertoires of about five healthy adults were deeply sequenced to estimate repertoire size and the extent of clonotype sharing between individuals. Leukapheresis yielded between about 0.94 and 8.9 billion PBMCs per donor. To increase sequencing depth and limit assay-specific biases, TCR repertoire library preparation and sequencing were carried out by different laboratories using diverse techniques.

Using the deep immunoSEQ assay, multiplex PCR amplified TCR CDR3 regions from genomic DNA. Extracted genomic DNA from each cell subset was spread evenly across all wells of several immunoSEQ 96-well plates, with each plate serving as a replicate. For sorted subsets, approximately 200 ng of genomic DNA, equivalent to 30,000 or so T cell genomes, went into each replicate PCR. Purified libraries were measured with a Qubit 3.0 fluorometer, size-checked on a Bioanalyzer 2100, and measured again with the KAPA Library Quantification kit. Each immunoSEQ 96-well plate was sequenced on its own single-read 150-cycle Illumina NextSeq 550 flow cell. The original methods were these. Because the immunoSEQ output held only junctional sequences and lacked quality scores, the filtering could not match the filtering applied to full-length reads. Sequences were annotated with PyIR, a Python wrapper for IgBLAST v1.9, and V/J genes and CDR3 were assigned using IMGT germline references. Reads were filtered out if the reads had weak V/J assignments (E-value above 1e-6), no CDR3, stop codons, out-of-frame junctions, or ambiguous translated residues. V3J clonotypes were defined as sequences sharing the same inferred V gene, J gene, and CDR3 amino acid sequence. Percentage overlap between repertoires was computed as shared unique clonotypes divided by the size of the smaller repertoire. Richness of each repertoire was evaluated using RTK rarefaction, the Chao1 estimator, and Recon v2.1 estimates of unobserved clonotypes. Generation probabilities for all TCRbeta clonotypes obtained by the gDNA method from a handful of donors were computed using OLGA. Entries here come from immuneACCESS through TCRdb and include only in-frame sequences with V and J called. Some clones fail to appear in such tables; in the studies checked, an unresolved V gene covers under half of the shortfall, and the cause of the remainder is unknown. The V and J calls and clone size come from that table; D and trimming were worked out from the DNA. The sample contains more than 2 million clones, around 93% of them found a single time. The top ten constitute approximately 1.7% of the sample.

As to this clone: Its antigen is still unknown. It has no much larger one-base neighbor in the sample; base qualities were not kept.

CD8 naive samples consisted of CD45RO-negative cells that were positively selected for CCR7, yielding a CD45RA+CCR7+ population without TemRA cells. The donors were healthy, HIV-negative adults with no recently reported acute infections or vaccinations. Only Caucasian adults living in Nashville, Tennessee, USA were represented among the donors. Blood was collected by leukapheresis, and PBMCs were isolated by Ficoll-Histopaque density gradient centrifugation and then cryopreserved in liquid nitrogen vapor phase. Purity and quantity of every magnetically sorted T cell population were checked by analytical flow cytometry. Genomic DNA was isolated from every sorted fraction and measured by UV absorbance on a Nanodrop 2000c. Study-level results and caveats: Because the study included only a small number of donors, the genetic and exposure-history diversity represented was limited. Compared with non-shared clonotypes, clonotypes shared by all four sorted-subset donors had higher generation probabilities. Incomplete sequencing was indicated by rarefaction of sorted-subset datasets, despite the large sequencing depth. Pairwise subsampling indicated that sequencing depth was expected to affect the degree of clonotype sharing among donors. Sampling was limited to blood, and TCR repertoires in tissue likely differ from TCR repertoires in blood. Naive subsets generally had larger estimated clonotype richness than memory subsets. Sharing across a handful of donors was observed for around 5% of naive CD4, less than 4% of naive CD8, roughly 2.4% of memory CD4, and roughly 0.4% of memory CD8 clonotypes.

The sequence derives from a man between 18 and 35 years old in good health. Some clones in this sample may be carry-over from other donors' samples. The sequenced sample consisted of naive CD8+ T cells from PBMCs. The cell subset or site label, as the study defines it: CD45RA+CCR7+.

In nucleotide form, the sequence is TGTGCCTCCATCTCATCCACGAACTATGGCTACACCTTC. Its translation is CASISSTNYGYTF. The chain is encoded by TRBV10-3 joined to TRBJ1-2; no D segment can be confidently identified. From a lookup of the germline V gene, CDR1 and CDR2 are ENHRY and SYGVKD. At the junction V is shortened by 11 bases and J by 2 bases, with 15 bases in between. The CDR3 contains 13 residues, cysteine and phenylalanine counted. Only CDR3 DNA is held: 39 bases, read in frame from base 1.